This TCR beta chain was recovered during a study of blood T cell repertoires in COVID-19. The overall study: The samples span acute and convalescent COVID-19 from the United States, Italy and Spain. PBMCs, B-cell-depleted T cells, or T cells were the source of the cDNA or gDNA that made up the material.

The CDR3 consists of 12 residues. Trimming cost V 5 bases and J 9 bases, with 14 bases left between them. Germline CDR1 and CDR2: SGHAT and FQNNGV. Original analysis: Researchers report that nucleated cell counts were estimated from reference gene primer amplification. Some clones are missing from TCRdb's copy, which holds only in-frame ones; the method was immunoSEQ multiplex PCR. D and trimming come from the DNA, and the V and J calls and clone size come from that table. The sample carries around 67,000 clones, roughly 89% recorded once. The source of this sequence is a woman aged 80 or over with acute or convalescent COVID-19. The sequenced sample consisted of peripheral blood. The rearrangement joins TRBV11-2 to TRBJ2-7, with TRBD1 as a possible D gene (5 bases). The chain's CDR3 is CASSPVPQGQYF. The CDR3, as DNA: TGTGCCAGCAGCCCGGTTCCCCAGGGGCAGTACTTC.